Below are 21 T cell receptor beta chains sequenced from a single sample in a study of blood T cell repertoires in COVID-19. Some clones are missing from TCRdb's copy, which holds only in-frame ones; the method was immunoSEQ multiplex PCR. Here the sample spans hundreds of thousands of clones, roughly 89% being singletons. Material: peripheral blood. The receptors were sampled from a woman younger than 45 with active or convalescent COVID-19.

The V call is TRBV27, the J call TRBJ1-5; TRBD1 agrees at 8 bases. Germline loops: CDR1 MNHEY, CDR2 SMNVEV (reference sequence). V was pared by 4 bases and J by 3 bases, with 2 bases of the junction left unmatched. This CDR3 contains 14 residues. CDR3 nucleotide sequence: TGTGCCAGCAGTTCGGGACAGGTCAATCAGCCCCAGCATTTT. This encodes CASSSGQVNQPQHF.

This clone was observed a few times. The chain combines TRBV6-5 with TRBJ1-5; D gene unclear. Germline CDR1 MNHEY, CDR2 SVGAGI. There are 15 residues in the CDR3. Trimming took 6 bases from V and 7 from J, leaving 19 bases between them. The CDR3 DNA reads as TGTGCCAGCAGCCTACTCGAAAACTCTCACCAGCCCCAGCATTTT. Translation gives CASSLLENSHQPQHF.

The count of this clone is one. In DNA, the CDR3 is TGTGCCTGGAGGTTGCTAACGGGCTATGGCTACACCTTC. Translation: CAWRLLTGYGYTF. The rearrangement uses TRBV30 and TRBJ1-2; D unclear. CDR3 length equals 13 residues. From germline, CDR1 is GTSNPN and CDR2 SVGIG (reference sequence). V lost 3 bases and J lost 4, with 12 bases in between.

This clone came up a few times. The CDR3 sequence is CASSSGGYEQYF. The DNA of the CDR3 is TGTGCCAGCAGCTCTGGGGGGTACGAGCAGTACTTC. This chain uses TRBV5-6 with TRBJ2-7; perhaps TRBD2 as D (6 bases). CDR1 and CDR2 (germline): SGHDT, YYEEEE. V dropped 3 bases and J dropped 4 bases, with 8 bases sitting between them. CDR3 length equals 12 residues.

The J gene is TRBJ2-4, the V gene TRBV5-1, with 8 bases lining up with TRBD2. V gave up 4 bases and J gave up 8 bases; unmatched junction bases: 11. Germline V CDR1 and CDR2: SGHRS, YFSETQ. The CDR3 is 15 amino acids. CDR3 sequence reads: CASSRSSGFADIQYF. CDR3 in DNA: TGCGCCAGCAGCCGCTCTAGCGGGTTCGCGGACATTCAGTACTTC. Full variable domain (missing parts from reference TRBV5-1 and TRBJ2-4): KAGVTQTPRYLIKTRGQQVTLSCSPISGHRSVSWYQQTPGQGLQFLFEYFSETQRNKGNFPGRFSGRQFSNSRSEMNVSTLELGDSALYLCASSRSSGFADIQYFGAGTRLSVL.

J is TRBJ1-1 and V is TRBV10-1; D possibly corresponds to TRBD1 (5 bases). V dropped 6 bases and J dropped 3 bases, with 17 bases sitting between them. CDR1 WNHNN and CDR2 SYGVQD come from the germline V gene (reference sequence). The CDR3 loop spans 15 amino acids. The CDR3 here is CASSPDTTADTEAFF. Written as DNA, the CDR3 is TGCGCCAGCAGCCCGGACACTACCGCGGACACTGAAGCTTTCTTT.

The sample holds many counts of this clone. One end of the junction varies from germline; a read error may be responsible. The CDR3 DNA follows: TGCGCCAGCAGCTTGGTAGGGTCGGGGAACCCTGAAGCTTTCTTT. Residues: CASSLVGSGNPEAFF. This sequence joins TRBV5-1 and TRBJ1-1; no clear D. Germline CDR1 reads SGHRS; CDR2 reads YFSETQ. CDR3 length: 15 amino acids.

J is TRBJ1-1 and V is TRBV19, with 9 bases identical to TRBD1. Per the germline V gene, CDR1 is LNHDA and CDR2 is SQIVND (reference sequence). Losses at the gene ends were 4 bases for V and 0 bases for J; bases not matched to a gene: 12. The CDR3 has 18 residues. As DNA, the CDR3 is TGTGCCAGTAGTAAACAGTTCCGGACAGGGGCCCTGAACACTGAAGCTTTCTTT. It is translated as CASSKQFRTGALNTEAFF.

This clone has a single count. The chain joins TRBV7-9 to TRBJ2-7; a possible D gene is TRBD2 (6 bases). V shed 5 bases and J shed 5 bases, with 13 bases lying between them. The CDR3 loop spans 13 amino acids. CDR1 and CDR2 (germline): SEHNR, FQNEAQ (reference sequence). DNA for the CDR3: TGTGCCAGCAGCGCACAACTAGCCAACGAGCAGTACTTC. It codes for CASSAQLANEQYF.

In nucleotides, the CDR3 is TGTGCCAGTAGTCCCAGCGGGGCCTCCTACGAGCAGTACTTC. This translates into CASSPSGASYEQYF. V and J are TRBV19 and TRBJ2-7; 7 bases agree with TRBD2. This CDR3 has 14 residues. Germline CDR1 LNHDA, CDR2 SQIVND (reference sequence). J lost 0 bases, V lost 5 bases, and 4 bases had no gene match.

The rearrangement uses TRBV11-2 and TRBJ2-7; 16 bases align to TRBD2. Trimming took 5 bases from V and 4 from J; bases not matched to a gene: 11. The CDR3 has 18 amino acids. In germline, CDR1 is SGHAT, CDR2 FQNNGV. The CDR3 bases are TGTGCCAGCAGCCGGGGACTAGCGGGAGGGGGGGTTATGTACGAGCAGTACTTC. Translation: CASSRGLAGGGVMYEQYF. Full variable domain (rest looked up from reference TRBV11-2 and TRBJ2-7): EAGVAQSPRYKIIEKRQSVAFWCNPISGHATLYWYQQILGQGPKLLIQFQNNGVVDDSQLPKDRFSAERLKGVDSTLKIQPAKLEDSAVYLCASSRGLAGGGVMYEQYFGPGTRLTVT.

The V and J genes are TRBV18 and TRBJ2-1, with TRBD1 matching 9 bases. Germline values: CDR1 KGHSH, CDR2 LQKENI. The CDR3 has 15 residues. The trim removed 3 bases at V and 1 base at J, leaving 1 base unmatched. CDR3 protein: CASSPDRGSYNEQFF. The CDR3 DNA follows: TGTGCCAGCTCACCGGACAGGGGTTCCTACAATGAGCAGTTCTTC.

The genes are TRBV20-1 and TRBJ2-1; D remains unclear. V was shortened by 6 bases and J by 7 bases, with 10 bases between the two germline ends. Germline values: CDR1 DFQATT, CDR2 SNEGSKA (reference sequence). The CDR3 consists of 11 residues. CDR3 sequence reads: CSAFSGNEQFF. CDR3 sequence (DNA): TGCAGTGCCTTCTCCGGGAATGAGCAGTTCTTC.

The rearrangement joins TRBV5-1 to TRBJ2-3; 10 bases are a match to TRBD2. Germline V CDR1 and CDR2: SGHRS, YFSETQ. V shed 4 bases, J shed 0 bases, and the junction held 5 bases outside the gene matches. This CDR3 contains 16 residues. For the CDR3, the DNA is TGCGCCAGCAGCCCACTAGCGGGGCCTAGCACAGATACGCAGTATTTT. This sequence encodes CASSPLAGPSTDTQYF.

Only one count was recorded for this clone. The rearrangement links TRBV4-1 to TRBJ1-5, with 9 bases matching TRBD1. This CDR3 spans 16 amino acids. The germline V gene has CDR1 MGHRA and CDR2 YSYEKL. V shed 4 bases, J shed 3 bases, and the junction held 7 bases outside the gene matches. CDR3 nucleotide sequence: TGCGCCAGCAGCCCTCCGACAGGGGGAGACAATCAGCCCCAGCATTTT. Amino acids: CASSPPTGGDNQPQHF.

The chain combines TRBV6-5 with TRBJ2-1, with 10 positions matching TRBD1. Germline CDR1 reads MNHEY; CDR2 reads SVGAGI. The J segment lost 2 bases and the V segment lost 6 bases, leaving 4 bases of the junction unmatched. The CDR3 spans 15 residues. Here the CDR3 reads CASRGTGVPYNEQFF. The CDR3, as DNA: TGTGCCAGCAGGGGGACAGGGGTGCCCTACAATGAGCAGTTCTTC.

The gene calls are TRBV6-5 and TRBJ2-3; 7 bases are shared with TRBD1. The CDR3 has 15 amino acids. Looked up from germline, CDR1 is MNHEY and CDR2 is SVGAGI. Losses at the gene ends were 5 bases for V and 0 bases for J; bases not matched to a gene: 5. CDR3 sequence: CASSITTGSTDTQYF. DNA of the CDR3: TGTGCCAGCAGTATCACGACAGGGAGCACAGATACGCAGTATTTT.

This clone was observed a few times. The chain couples TRBV18 to TRBJ1-2; no reliable D call. Germline V gene sequence: CDR1 KGHSH, CDR2 LQKENI. V dropped 2 bases and J dropped 3 bases, with 13 bases sitting between them. The CDR3 consists of 15 residues. The CDR3 DNA is TGTGCCAGCTCACCAGAGTCCCGATTTCACTATGGCTACACCTTC. Encoded protein: CASSPESRFHYGYTF.

This chain links TRBV18 with TRBJ2-5; TRBD2 matches at 9 bases. The CDR3 spans 16 residues. The V segment lost 5 bases and the J segment 5 bases; nucleotides outside the gene matches: 12. The V gene's germline CDR1 is KGHSH and CDR2 LQKENI. In DNA, the CDR3 is TGTGCCAGCTCAGCCGGAGCGGGGGGCGCGGGGGAGACCCAGTACTTC. This codes for CASSAGAGGAGETQYF.

CDR3 coding DNA: TGTGCCAGCAGCATCACTTCACCTTCACCCCTCCACTTT. Amino acids: CASSITSPSPLHF. The rearrangement links TRBV5-5 to TRBJ1-6; no clear D. Germline V CDR1 and CDR2: SGHKS, YYEKEE (reference sequence). The CDR3 is made up of 13 amino acids. V was cut by 4 bases and J by 9 bases, with 11 bases left in between.

The V gene is TRBV25-1, the J gene TRBJ1-2; D remains ambiguous. The CDR3 spans 13 residues. The V end lost 3 bases, the J end lost 1 base, and 6 bases lay between the germline ends. Germline V lookup: CDR1 MGHDK, CDR2 SYGVNS. CDR3 loop: CASSDTSNYGYTF. The CDR3 DNA follows: TGTGCCAGCAGTGATACAAGTAACTATGGCTACACCTTC.